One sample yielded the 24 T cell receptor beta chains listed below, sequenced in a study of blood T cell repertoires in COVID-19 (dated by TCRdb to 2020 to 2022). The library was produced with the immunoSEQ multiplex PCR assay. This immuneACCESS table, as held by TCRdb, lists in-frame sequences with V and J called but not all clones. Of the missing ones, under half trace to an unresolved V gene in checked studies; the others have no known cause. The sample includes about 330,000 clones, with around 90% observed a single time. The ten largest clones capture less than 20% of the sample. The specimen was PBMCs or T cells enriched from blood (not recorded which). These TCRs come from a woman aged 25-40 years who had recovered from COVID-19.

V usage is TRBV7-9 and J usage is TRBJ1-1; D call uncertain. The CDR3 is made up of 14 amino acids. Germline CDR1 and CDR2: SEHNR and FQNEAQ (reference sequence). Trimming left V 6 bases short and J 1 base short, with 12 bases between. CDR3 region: CASRDGKPNTEAFF. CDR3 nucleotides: TGTGCCAGCAGGGACGGGAAACCGAACACTGAAGCTTTCTTT. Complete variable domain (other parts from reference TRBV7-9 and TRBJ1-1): DTGVSQNPRHKITKRGQNVTFRCDPISEHNRLYWYRQTLGQGPEFLTYFQNEAQLEKSRLLSDRFSAERPKGSFSTLEIQRTEQGDSAMYLCASRDGKPNTEAFFGQGTRLTVV.

Written as DNA, the CDR3 is TGTGCCAGCACCAAGACAGGGGCCAATAGCAATCAGCCCCAGCATTTT. Translating it yields CASTKTGANSNQPQHF. V and J are TRBV28 and TRBJ1-5; 8 nucleotides align to TRBD1. Germline trimming cut 7 bases from V and 0 bases from J; bases unmatched to any gene: 8. This CDR3 is built from 16 residues. Germline-derived CDR1 and CDR2 are MDHEN and SYDVKM.

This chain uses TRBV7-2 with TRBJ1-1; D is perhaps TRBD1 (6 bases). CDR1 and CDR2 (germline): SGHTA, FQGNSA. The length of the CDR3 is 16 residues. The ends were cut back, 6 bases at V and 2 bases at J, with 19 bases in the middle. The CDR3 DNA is TGTGCCAGCAGGTCCGATCGGGCAGGGGCAAACACTGAAGCTTTCTTT. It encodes CASRSDRAGANTEAFF.

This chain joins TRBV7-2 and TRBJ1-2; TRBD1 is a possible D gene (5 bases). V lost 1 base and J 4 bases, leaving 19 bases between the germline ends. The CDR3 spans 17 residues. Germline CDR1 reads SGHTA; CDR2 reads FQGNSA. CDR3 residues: CASSLGPWGEGPYGYTF. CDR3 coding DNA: TGTGCCAGCAGCTTAGGGCCCTGGGGGGAGGGGCCCTATGGCTACACCTTC.

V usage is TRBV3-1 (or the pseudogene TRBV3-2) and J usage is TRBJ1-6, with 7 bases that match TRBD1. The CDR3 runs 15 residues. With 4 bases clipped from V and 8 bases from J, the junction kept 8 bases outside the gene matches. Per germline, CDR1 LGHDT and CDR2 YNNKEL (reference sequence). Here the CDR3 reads CASSPVPGQYSPLHF. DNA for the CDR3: TGTGCCAGCAGCCCGGTCCCGGGACAGTATTCACCCCTCCACTTT.

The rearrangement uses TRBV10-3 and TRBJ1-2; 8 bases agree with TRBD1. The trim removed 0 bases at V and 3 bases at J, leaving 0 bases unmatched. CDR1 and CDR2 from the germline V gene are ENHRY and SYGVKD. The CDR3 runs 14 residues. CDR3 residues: CAISESTGDYGYTF. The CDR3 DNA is TGTGCCATCAGTGAGTCGACAGGGGACTATGGCTACACCTTC.

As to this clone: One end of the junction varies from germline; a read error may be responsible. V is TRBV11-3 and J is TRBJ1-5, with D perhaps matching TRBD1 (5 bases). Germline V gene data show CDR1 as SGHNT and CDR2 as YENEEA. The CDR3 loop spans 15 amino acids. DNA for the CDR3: TGTGCCAGCAGCCGCGTGGAGGGACTCGATCATCCCCAGCATTTT. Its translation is CASSRVEGLDHPQHF.

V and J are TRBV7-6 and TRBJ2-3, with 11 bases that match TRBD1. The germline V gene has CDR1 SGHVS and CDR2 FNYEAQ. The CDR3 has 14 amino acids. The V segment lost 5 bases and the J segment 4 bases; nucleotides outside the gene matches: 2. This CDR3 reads CASSRGQGADTQYF. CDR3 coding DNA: TGTGCCAGCAGCAGGGGACAGGGGGCAGATACGCAGTATTTT.

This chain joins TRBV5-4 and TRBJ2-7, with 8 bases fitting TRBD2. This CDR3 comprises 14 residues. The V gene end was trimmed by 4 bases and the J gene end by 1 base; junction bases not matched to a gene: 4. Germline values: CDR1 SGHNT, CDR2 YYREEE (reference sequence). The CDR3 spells CASSPGLESYEQYF. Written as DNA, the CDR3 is TGTGCCAGCAGCCCGGGACTAGAATCCTACGAGCAGTACTTC.

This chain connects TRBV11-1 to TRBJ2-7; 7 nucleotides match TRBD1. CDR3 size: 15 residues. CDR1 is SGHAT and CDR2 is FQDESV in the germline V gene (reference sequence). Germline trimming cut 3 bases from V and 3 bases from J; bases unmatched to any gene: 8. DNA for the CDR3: TGTGCCAGCAGCTTCAGACAGGGACAGCACTACGAGCAGTACTTC. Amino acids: CASSFRQGQHYEQYF.

The CDR3 protein is CASSERDRPSSGNTIYF. The CDR3 region has the DNA TGTGCCAGCAGCGAACGGGACAGGCCAAGCTCTGGAAACACCATATATTTT. The gene calls are TRBV7-2 and TRBJ1-3, with 8 bases that match TRBD1. This CDR3 region has 17 residues. Losses at the gene ends were 5 bases for V and 0 bases for J; bases not matched to a gene: 9. CDR1 SGHTA and CDR2 FQGNSA come from the germline V gene.

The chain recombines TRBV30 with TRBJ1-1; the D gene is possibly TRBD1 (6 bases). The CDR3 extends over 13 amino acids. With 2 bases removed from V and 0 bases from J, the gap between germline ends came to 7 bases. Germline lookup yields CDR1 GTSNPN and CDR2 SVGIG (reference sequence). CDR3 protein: CAWSTGLNTEAFF. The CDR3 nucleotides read TGTGCCTGGAGTACAGGGCTGAACACTGAAGCTTTCTTT.

This chain's CDR3 is CASSVSYSGANVLTF. The DNA of the CDR3 is TGTGCCAGCAGCGTTTCTTACTCTGGGGCCAACGTCCTGACTTTC. The chain has TRBV11-1 and TRBJ2-6; D is undetermined. This CDR3 has 15 amino acids. V gave up 5 bases and J gave up 0 bases, with 8 bases separating them. Germline V gene data show CDR1 as SGHAT and CDR2 as FQDESV (reference sequence).

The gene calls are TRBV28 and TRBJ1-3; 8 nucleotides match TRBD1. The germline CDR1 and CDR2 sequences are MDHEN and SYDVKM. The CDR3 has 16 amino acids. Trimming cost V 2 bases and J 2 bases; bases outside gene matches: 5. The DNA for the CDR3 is TGTGCCAGCAGTTTAACCCCGACAGGGGCTGGAAACACCATATATTTT. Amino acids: CASSLTPTGAGNTIYF.

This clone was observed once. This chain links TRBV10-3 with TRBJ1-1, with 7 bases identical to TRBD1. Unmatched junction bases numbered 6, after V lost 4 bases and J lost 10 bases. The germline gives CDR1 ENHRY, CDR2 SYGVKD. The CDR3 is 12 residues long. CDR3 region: CAISVPQGGAFF. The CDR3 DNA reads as TGTGCCATCAGTGTCCCCCAGGGGGGAGCTTTCTTT.

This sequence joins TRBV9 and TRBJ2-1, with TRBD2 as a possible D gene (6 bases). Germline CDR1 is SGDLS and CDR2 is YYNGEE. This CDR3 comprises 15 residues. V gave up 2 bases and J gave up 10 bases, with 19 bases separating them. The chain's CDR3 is CASSVPGGRPGEQFF. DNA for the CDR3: TGTGCCAGCAGCGTGCCCGGGGGACGGCCCGGGGAGCAGTTCTTC.

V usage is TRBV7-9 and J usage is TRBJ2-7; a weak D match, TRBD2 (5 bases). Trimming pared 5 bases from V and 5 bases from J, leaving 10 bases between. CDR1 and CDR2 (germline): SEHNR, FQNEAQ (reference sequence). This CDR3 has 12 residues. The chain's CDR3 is CASSPQADEQYF. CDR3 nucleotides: TGTGCCAGCAGCCCCCAAGCGGACGAGCAGTACTTC. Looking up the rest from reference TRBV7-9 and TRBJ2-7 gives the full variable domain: DTGVSQNPRHKITKRGQNVTFRCDPISEHNRLYWYRQTLGQGPEFLTYFQNEAQLEKSRLLSDRFSAERPKGSFSTLEIQRTEQGDSAMYLCASSPQADEQYFGPGTRLTVT.

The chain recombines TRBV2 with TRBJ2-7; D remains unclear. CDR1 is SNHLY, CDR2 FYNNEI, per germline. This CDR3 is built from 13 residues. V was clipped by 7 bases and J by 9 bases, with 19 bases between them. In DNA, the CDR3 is TGTGCCAGCACAGAGGAAATGGCCGGCGGGCAGTACTTC. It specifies CASTEEMAGGQYF.

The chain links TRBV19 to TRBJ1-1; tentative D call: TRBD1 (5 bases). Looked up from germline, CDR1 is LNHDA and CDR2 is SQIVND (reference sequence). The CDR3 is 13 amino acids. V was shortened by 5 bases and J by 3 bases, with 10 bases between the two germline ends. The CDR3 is CASSATGDTEAFF. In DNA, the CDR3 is TGTGCCAGTAGTGCCACGGGGGACACTGAAGCTTTCTTT.

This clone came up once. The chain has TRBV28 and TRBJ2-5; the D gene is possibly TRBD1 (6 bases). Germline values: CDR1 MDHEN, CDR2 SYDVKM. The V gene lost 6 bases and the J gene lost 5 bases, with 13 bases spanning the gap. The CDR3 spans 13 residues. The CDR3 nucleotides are TGTGCCAGCAGGTCGGGGACACCGGAGACCCAGTACTTC. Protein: CASRSGTPETQYF.

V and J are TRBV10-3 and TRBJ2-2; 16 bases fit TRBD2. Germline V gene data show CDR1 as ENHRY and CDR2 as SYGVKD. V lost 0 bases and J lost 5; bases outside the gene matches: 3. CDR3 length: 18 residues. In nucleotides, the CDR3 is TGTGCCATCAGTGAGTCGACGGGACTAGCGGGAGGGACCGGGGAGCTGTTTTTT. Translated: CAISESTGLAGGTGELFF.

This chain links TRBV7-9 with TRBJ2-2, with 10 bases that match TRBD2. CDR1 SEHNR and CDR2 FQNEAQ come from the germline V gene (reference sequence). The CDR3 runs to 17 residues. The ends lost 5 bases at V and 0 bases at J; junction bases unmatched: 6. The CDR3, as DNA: TGTGCCAGCAGCGGGCTTAGCGGGGGGCCGAACACCGGGGAGCTGTTTTTT. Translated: CASSGLSGGPNTGELFF.

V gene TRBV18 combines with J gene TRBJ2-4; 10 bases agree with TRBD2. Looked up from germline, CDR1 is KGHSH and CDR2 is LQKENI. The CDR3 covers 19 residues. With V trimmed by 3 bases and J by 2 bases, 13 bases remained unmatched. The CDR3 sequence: CASSPVIAGGRSTKNIQYF. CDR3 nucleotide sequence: TGTGCCAGCTCACCGGTGATAGCGGGGGGAAGGTCGACCAAAAACATTCAGTACTTC.

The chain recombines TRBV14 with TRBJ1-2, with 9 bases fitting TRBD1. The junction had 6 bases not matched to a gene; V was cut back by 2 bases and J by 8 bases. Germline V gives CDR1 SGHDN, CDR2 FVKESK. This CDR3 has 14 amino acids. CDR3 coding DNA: TGTGCCAGCAGCCAACAACAGGGGGCTAGGGGCTACACCTTC. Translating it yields CASSQQQGARGYTF.